The rows below give T cell receptor beta chains drawn from one sample of a study of control samples from healthy donors and cancer patients. Data came from immunoSEQ multiplex PCR; TCRdb stores just in-frame clones and leaves some out. The repertoire has approximately 72,000 clones, 70% to 90% of them found once; the top ten carry roughly 6.7%. Sample: blood. These receptors all come from a man aged 50 or older in good health. Both conserved end residues are part of each CDR3. D genes are given only for firm matches. Expanded clones are given a class, and other clones once, few, many or no size at all.

clone_size,d_call,v_call,cdr3_aa
.,.,TRBV10-3,CAISVGQGAQSTNYGYTF
.,.,TRBV7-9,CASSPWAGVSYEQYF
.,.,TRBV7-8,CASSHPRGQLRTPLHF
.,.,TRBV7-9,CASSQIGNSPLHF
once,.,TRBV30,CAWMSGSYNSPLHF
.,.,TRBV7-9,CASSREWWAAF
.,.,TRBV5-1,CASSLGAYGYTF
.,.,TRBV7-2,CASSPSSQGTDTQYF
.,.,TRBV5-4,CASSLDSYGYTF
.,.,TRBV6-5,CASSTNQGAGNTIYF
once,TRBD1,TRBV7-8,CASSFGTGPQPQHF
.,.,TRBV19,CASSTSGRDGYTF
.,.,TRBV2,CASSEAGGAFF
.,TRBD1,TRBV12-3/TRBV12-4,CASSGQGTGEQYF
few,.,TRBV19,CASSIEGGYEQYF
.,.,TRBV29-1,CSVSWGGHTEAFF